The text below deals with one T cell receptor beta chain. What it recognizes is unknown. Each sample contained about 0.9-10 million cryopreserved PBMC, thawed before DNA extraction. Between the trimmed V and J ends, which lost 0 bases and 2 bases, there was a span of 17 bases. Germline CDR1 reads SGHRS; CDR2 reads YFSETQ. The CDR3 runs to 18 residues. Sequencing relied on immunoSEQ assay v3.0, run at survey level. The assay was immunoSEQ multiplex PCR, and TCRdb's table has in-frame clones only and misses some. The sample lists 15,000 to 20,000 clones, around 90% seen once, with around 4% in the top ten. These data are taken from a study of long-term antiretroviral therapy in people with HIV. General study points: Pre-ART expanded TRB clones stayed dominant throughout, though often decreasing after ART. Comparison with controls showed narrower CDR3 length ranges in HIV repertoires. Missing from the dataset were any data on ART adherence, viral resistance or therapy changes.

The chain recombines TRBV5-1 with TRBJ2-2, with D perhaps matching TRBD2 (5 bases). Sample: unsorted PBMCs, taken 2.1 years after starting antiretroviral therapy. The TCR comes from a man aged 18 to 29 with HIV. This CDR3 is CASSLGGVGLKNTGELFF. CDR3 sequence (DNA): TGCGCCAGCAGCTTGGGTGGGGTTGGACTCAAAAACACCGGGGAGCTGTTTTTT.